One sample yielded the 8 T cell receptor beta chains listed below, sequenced in a study of T cells in Graves' hyperthyroidism and ophthalmopathy. Authors of the study amplified TCR beta CDR3 regions from RNA transcripts. An initial round of RT-PCR targeting the TCR CDR3 relied on the HTBI primer set. MiXCR, applied by TCRdb to the multiplex PCR reads, yields one record per CDR3 protein. This sample has approximately 250,000 distinct CDR3 sequences, with approximately 25% found just once. The sequencing sample was made of blood. Every receptor here comes from a woman aged 40-49 years with Graves' ophthalmopathy.

This chain joins TRBV28 and TRBJ1-5; 10 bases agree with TRBD1. The CDR3 is 14 amino acids. Germline V gene lookup returns CDR1 MDHEN and CDR2 SYDVKM. V gave up 6 bases and J gave up 16 bases; unmatched junction bases: 15. The CDR3 bases are TGTGCCAGCAGCCTACCGGGACAGGGGCAACCGGCCCATTTT. Protein sequence: CASSLPGQGQPAHF.

This clonotype was counted only a few times. V gene TRBV29-1 combines with J gene TRBJ2-2; 8 bases map to TRBD2. Losses at the gene ends were 7 bases for V and 1 base for J; bases not matched to a gene: 5. CDR3 length: 14 residues. CDR1 SQVTM and CDR2 ANQGSEA come from the germline V gene. CDR3 sequence (DNA): TGCAGCGCTGGGGGACTAGGGAACACCGGGGAGCTGTTTTTT. It is translated as CSAGGLGNTGELFF.

The chain employs TRBV5-1 and TRBJ1-1, with 9 nucleotides matching TRBD1. CDR3 length equals 17 residues. The trim removed 3 bases at V and 0 bases at J, leaving 9 bases unmatched. Germline-derived CDR1 and CDR2 are SGHRS and YFSETQ. The CDR3 DNA is TGCGCCAGCAGCTCAGTGGACAGGGGTTCCATGAACACTGAAGCTTTCTTT. Translating it yields CASSSVDRGSMNTEAFF.

The chain links TRBV24-1 to TRBJ2-2; D call uncertain. Trimming stripped 5 bases from V and 0 bases from J, with 9 bases between. The CDR3 runs to 15 residues. CDR1 KGHDR and CDR2 SFDVKD come from the germline V gene. The CDR3 DNA reads as TGTGCCACCAGTGCACAGTTCGCGAACACCGGGGAGCTGTTTTTT. Amino acid sequence: CATSAQFANTGELFF.

This clonotype has ten or more counts. The rearrangement joins TRBV12-3 or TRBV12-4 to TRBJ2-2; D is unresolved. This CDR3 spans 14 amino acids. V lost 6 bases to trimming and J lost 3 bases, with 11 bases between them. CDR3 in amino acids: CASRSGLDTGELFF. For the CDR3, the DNA is TGTGCCAGCAGATCCGGCCTGGACACCGGGGAGCTGTTTTTT.

The J gene is TRBJ2-7, the V gene TRBV6-1, with 9 bases aligning to TRBD1. J was trimmed by 3 bases and V by 6 bases; bases with no gene match: 9. The V gene's germline CDR1 is MNHNS and CDR2 SASEGT. The CDR3 has 15 residues. The CDR3 region has the DNA TGTGCCAGCAGCGCACCGGGACAGGGCTACTACGAGCAGTACTTC. As protein: CASSAPGQGYYEQYF.

Of note for this clonotype: A read error may account for a junction end that differs from germline. The V gene is TRBV6-1, the J gene TRBJ1-1, with D perhaps TRBD1 (5 bases). The CDR3 covers 11 residues. Germline-derived CDR1 and CDR2 are MNHNS and SASEGT. The chain's CDR3 is CAIGPGTEACF. CDR3 bases: TGTGCCATCGGCCCAGGGACTGAAGCTTGCTTT.

The chain joins TRBV12-3 or TRBV12-4 to TRBJ2-7; 8 positions agree with TRBD1. The junction had 7 bases not matched to a gene; V was cut back by 6 bases and J by 3 bases. This CDR3 contains 14 residues. The CDR3 spells CASSRQGQDYEQYF. CDR3 in DNA: TGTGCCAGCAGCCGACAGGGGCAGGACTACGAGCAGTACTTC.